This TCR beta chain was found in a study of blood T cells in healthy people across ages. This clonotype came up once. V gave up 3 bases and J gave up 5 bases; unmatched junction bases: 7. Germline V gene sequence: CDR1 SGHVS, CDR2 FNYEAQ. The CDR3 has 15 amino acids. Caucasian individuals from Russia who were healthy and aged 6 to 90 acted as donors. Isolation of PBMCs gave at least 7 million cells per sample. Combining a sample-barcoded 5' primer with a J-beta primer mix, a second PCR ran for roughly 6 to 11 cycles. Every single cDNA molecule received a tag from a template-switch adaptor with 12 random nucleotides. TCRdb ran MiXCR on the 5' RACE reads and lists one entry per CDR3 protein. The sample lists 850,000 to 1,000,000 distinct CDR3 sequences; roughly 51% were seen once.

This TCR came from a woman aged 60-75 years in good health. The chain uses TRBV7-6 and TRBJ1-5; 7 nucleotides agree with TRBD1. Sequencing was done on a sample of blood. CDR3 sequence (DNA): TGTGCCAGCAGCTTTTACAGGGGTAGGGATCAGCCCCAGCATTTT. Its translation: CASSFYRGRDQPQHF.